This T cell receptor (beta chain) emerged from a study of blood T cell repertoires in COVID-19. Study-level information: Sites in the United States, Italy and Spain provided acute and convalescent COVID-19 samples.

Germline values: CDR1 SGHTA, CDR2 FQGTGA. This CDR3 contains 13 residues. V lost 5 bases and J 9 bases, leaving 14 bases between the germline ends. Data came from immunoSEQ multiplex PCR; TCRdb stores just in-frame clones and leaves some out. The table lists 190,000 or so clones, approximately 84% of them singletons, with 6% to 8% in the top ten. The sequence came from a human donor with acute or convalescent COVID-19. The donor label of this sample is uncertain. The chain carries TRBV7-3 and TRBJ2-1, with a possible D match to TRBD1 (7 bases). Specimen: peripheral blood. This CDR3 is CASSPRGRGEQFF. The CDR3 bases are TGTGCCAGCAGCCCAAGGGGGCGGGGTGAGCAGTTCTTC.